Each of the 20 T cell receptor beta chains below was sequenced from the same sample in a study of CD4+ T cells in melanoma. Measured with immunoSEQ multiplex PCR; TCRdb has only the in-frame clones, and not every one. The top ten clones hold approximately 5.6% of a sample with 15,000 to 20,000 clones, around 85% of them seen once. Sequencing used cells from a culture (not recorded whether cultured in vitro). All receptors derive from a human donor with melanoma.

In DNA form, the CDR3 reads TGTGCCAGCAGTATACAGGGTAATCAGCCCCAGCATTTT. Residues: CASSIQGNQPQHF. V is TRBV7-9 and J is TRBJ1-5; D is perhaps TRBD1 (6 bases). CDR1 and CDR2 from the germline V gene are SEHNR and FQNEAQ (reference sequence). The CDR3 consists of 13 residues. The V and J ends lost 6 bases and 4 bases respectively, with 10 bases between them.

The rearrangement joins TRBV30 to TRBJ2-1; no clear D. The CDR3 contains 11 residues. Germline-derived CDR1 and CDR2 are GTSNPN and SVGIG (reference sequence). The V end was cut by 2 bases, the J end by 4 bases, with 3 bases between. The CDR3 coding sequence is TGTGCCTGGAGTCCATACAATGAGCAGTTCTTC. It yields the protein CAWSPYNEQFF.

The chain recombines TRBV5-8 with TRBJ1-2; D remains unclear. V was pared by 0 bases and J by 4 bases, with 13 bases between. Germline V CDR1 and CDR2: SGHTS, YDEGEE. The CDR3 sequence is 15 residues long. CDR3 in amino acids: CASSLARWGVYGYTF. The DNA of the CDR3 is TGTGCCAGCAGCTTGGCCAGATGGGGAGTCTATGGCTACACCTTC. The full variable domain, with the rest looked up from reference TRBV5-8 and TRBJ1-2, is EAGVTQSPTHLIKTRGQQATLRCSPISGHTSVYWYQQALGLGLQFLLWYDEGEERNRGNFPPRFSGRQFPNYSSELNVNALELEDSALYLCASSLARWGVYGYTFGSGTRLTVV.

V usage is TRBV5-4 and J usage is TRBJ1-4; a possible D gene is TRBD1 (6 bases). The CDR3 runs 14 residues. Trimming cost V 3 bases and J 0 bases, with 6 bases left between them. The germline V gene encodes CDR1 SGHNT and CDR2 YYREEE (reference sequence). The CDR3 region is CASSYRATNEKLFF. In DNA, the CDR3 is TGTGCCAGCAGCTACAGGGCAACTAATGAAAAACTGTTTTTT.

The chain employs TRBV5-1 and TRBJ1-6; D is ambiguous. This CDR3 is built from 14 residues. With 1 base removed from V and 5 bases from J, the gap between germline ends came to 7 bases. Germline loops: CDR1 SGHRS, CDR2 YFSETQ. CDR3 amino acids: CASSLRSDNSPLHF. As DNA, the CDR3 is TGCGCCAGCAGCTTGCGCAGTGATAATTCACCCCTCCACTTT.

The DNA for the CDR3 is TGTGCCAGCTCACCGACCGAGGCCAGCTACGAGCAGTACTTC. It yields the protein CASSPTEASYEQYF. This sequence joins TRBV18 and TRBJ2-7; D is undetermined. Trimming took off 3 bases at V and 3 bases at J, with 12 bases between the two ends. Germline V lookup: CDR1 KGHSH, CDR2 LQKENI. There are 14 residues in the CDR3. The whole variable domain, remainder taken from reference TRBV18 and TRBJ2-7, is NAGVMQNPRHLVRRRGQEARLRCSPMKGHSHVYWYRQLPEEGLKFMVYLQKENIIDESGMPKERFSAEFPKEGPSILRIQQVVRGDSAAYFCASSPTEASYEQYFGPGTRLTVT.

The V gene is TRBV10-3, the J gene TRBJ1-2, with D unclear. The germline V gene has CDR1 ENHRY and CDR2 SYGVKD. This CDR3 spans 18 amino acids. V was shortened by 0 bases and J by 3 bases, with 20 bases between the two germline ends. This chain's CDR3 is CAISESMAGPFDDYGYTF. CDR3 sequence (DNA): TGTGCCATCAGTGAGTCGATGGCAGGCCCTTTCGACGACTATGGCTACACCTTC.

This clone appeared a single time. The gene calls are TRBV9 and TRBJ2-1; D is ambiguous. Trimming shortened V by 0 bases and J by 9 bases, and 13 bases separated the two germline ends. The CDR3 contains 14 residues. Germline V lookup: CDR1 SGDLS, CDR2 YYNGEE. In DNA, the CDR3 is TGTGCCAGCAGCGTAGGGGGTTCTCGCACTGAGCAGTTCTTC. Translation gives CASSVGGSRTEQFF.

The chain recombines TRBV5-1 with TRBJ1-2, with D possibly being TRBD1 (5 bases). The CDR3 contains 15 residues. Trimming pared 0 bases from V and 8 bases from J, leaving 17 bases between. CDR1 SGHRS and CDR2 YFSETQ come from the germline V gene. The chain's CDR3 is CASSLEGAPGGGYTF. The CDR3 DNA reads TGCGCCAGCAGCTTGGAAGGGGCCCCGGGTGGAGGCTACACCTTC.

The chain couples TRBV7-9 to TRBJ1-4; D might be TRBD1 (6 bases). Trimming shortened V by 2 bases and J by 11 bases, and 18 bases separated the two germline ends. Per germline, CDR1 SEHNR and CDR2 FQNEAQ (reference sequence). The CDR3 has 15 amino acids. The CDR3 nucleotides are TGTGCCAGCAGCTTATATCTGGGGGCGACGGAGAAACTGTTTTTT. Translation: CASSLYLGATEKLFF.

This chain joins TRBV7-6 and TRBJ1-2; TRBD1 aligns across 10 bases. This CDR3 spans 14 amino acids. Looked up from germline, CDR1 is SGHVS and CDR2 is FNYEAQ. V shed 2 bases and J 6 bases; nucleotides not matched to a gene: 3. CDR3 coding DNA: TGTGCCAGCAGCTTAACTGGACAGGGGGATGGCTACACCTTC. Translation: CASSLTGQGDGYTF.

This chain uses TRBV5-4 with TRBJ1-2; D is uncertain. V gave up 2 bases and J gave up 0 bases, with 5 bases separating them. Germline V CDR1 and CDR2: SGHNT, YYREEE (reference sequence). The CDR3 is 13 residues long. In DNA, the CDR3 is TGTGCCAGCAGCTTTGAGCCTAACTATGGCTACACCTTC. Translated: CASSFEPNYGYTF.

The chain uses TRBV6-5 and TRBJ2-1; 10 positions match TRBD1. V shed 2 bases and J 8 bases; nucleotides not matched to a gene: 9. The CDR3 has 16 amino acids. CDR1 and CDR2 (germline): MNHEY, SVGAGI. CDR3 protein: CASSYSFLGQGYEQFF. The DNA for the CDR3 is TGTGCCAGCAGTTACAGTTTTCTGGGACAGGGGTATGAGCAGTTCTTC.

This chain joins TRBV14 and TRBJ1-1, with D unresolved. CDR1 SGHDN and CDR2 FVKESK come from the germline V gene. Between the trimmed V and J ends, which lost 1 base and 11 bases, there was a span of 14 bases. This CDR3 is built from 13 residues. CDR3 in amino acids: CASSQVAGTGAFF. The CDR3 coding sequence is TGTGCCAGCAGCCAAGTCGCGGGAACTGGGGCTTTCTTT.

The rearrangement joins TRBV11-2 to TRBJ2-1, with D possibly matching TRBD1 (6 bases). V shed 5 bases and J shed 6 bases, with 11 bases lying between them. The germline V gene has CDR1 SGHAT and CDR2 FQNNGV. This CDR3 spans 13 amino acids. CDR3 region: CASSVTGINEQFF. The DNA of the CDR3 is TGTGCCAGCAGCGTCACAGGGATCAATGAGCAGTTCTTC.

This chain joins TRBV2 and TRBJ2-1, with D perhaps matching TRBD2 (5 bases). CDR3 length: 15 amino acids. CDR1 is SNHLY, CDR2 FYNNEI, per germline. V lost 4 bases and J 1 base, leaving 11 bases between the germline ends. The CDR3 DNA reads as TGTGCCAGCAGTGGTTGGAGGCAATCCTACAATGAGCAGTTCTTC. This gives the protein CASSGWRQSYNEQFF. Filled out from reference TRBV2 and TRBJ2-1, the complete variable domain reads EPEVTQTPSHQVTQMGQEVILRCVPISNHLYFYWYRQILGQKVEFLVSFYNNEISEKSEIFDDQFSVERPDGSNFTLKIRSTKLEDSAMYFCASSGWRQSYNEQFFGPGTRLTVL.

This chain connects TRBV7-9 to TRBJ1-5; D ambiguous. The CDR3 consists of 12 residues. Germline-derived CDR1 and CDR2 are SEHNR and FQNEAQ (reference sequence). Between the trimmed V and J ends, which lost 2 bases and 6 bases, there was a span of 5 bases. The CDR3 loop reads CASSLPFQPQHF. Written as DNA, the CDR3 is TGTGCCAGCAGCTTACCATTTCAGCCCCAGCATTTT.

This clone occurred a few times. The chain recombines TRBV4-2 with TRBJ2-1; D possibly corresponds to TRBD1 (6 bases). Germline CDR1 and CDR2: LGHNA and YNFKEQ. V shed 4 bases and J shed 6 bases, with 16 bases lying between them. The CDR3 length is 15 residues. The CDR3 region is CASSLQTGKRNEQFF. CDR3 nucleotides: TGTGCCAGCAGCCTCCAGACAGGTAAGCGCAATGAGCAGTTCTTC.

The sample holds a few counts of this clone. The chain couples TRBV7-9 to TRBJ2-3, with 8 bases identical to TRBD2. CDR3 length equals 14 residues. Germline V gene lookup returns CDR1 SEHNR and CDR2 FQNEAQ (reference sequence). V lost 5 bases and J lost 4; bases outside the gene matches: 5. The CDR3 DNA sequence: TGTGCCAGCAGCCCAAGCGGGGGTCCAGATACGCAGTATTTT. Translation gives CASSPSGGPDTQYF.

V gene TRBV30 combines with J gene TRBJ2-3; 8 bases fit TRBD2. The trim removed 3 bases at V and 2 bases at J, leaving 10 bases unmatched. In germline, CDR1 is GTSNPN, CDR2 SVGIG (reference sequence). CDR3 length: 16 amino acids. CDR3 sequence reads: CAWSPPIAGPTDTQYF. Written as DNA, the CDR3 is TGTGCCTGGAGCCCCCCTATAGCGGGGCCCACAGATACGCAGTATTTT.